The source of this T cell receptor (beta chain) is a study of blood T cell repertoires in COVID-19. Study information: From the United States, Italy and Spain came samples of acute and convalescent COVID-19. Sources were T cells, B-cell-depleted T cells, or PBMCs; the material itself was cDNA or gDNA.

Germline CDR1 MDHEN, CDR2 SYDVKM. CDR3 length equals 11 residues. The ends were cut back, 5 bases at V and 3 bases at J, with 5 bases in the middle. Authors' processing steps: For nucleated cells, counts were estimated from reference gene primer amplification. Here immunoSEQ multiplex PCR was the method, and the copy in TCRdb shows in-frame clones only, minus some. From that table come the V and J calls and clone size; the DNA was used to work out D and trimming. Of over 45,000 clones listed, approximately 80% are singletons. V gene TRBV28 combines with J gene TRBJ2-7, with D unresolved. The sequenced sample was peripheral blood. The clonotype comes from a human donor with active or convalescent COVID-19. The donor label of this sample is uncertain. The CDR3, as DNA: TGTGCCAGCAGTCAGTACTACGAGCAGTACTTC. Translated, it gives CASSQYYEQYF.